Shown below are 31 T cell receptor beta chains from a single sample sequenced in a study of blood T cell repertoires in COVID-19. Clones were read by immunoSEQ multiplex PCR, and TCRdb kept only the in-frame ones, dropping some. The sample lists about 360,000 clones; approximately 82% were seen once. Specimen: peripheral blood. The source of these receptors is a man aged 25-40 years with active or convalescent COVID-19.

This clone was recorded a few times. The J gene is TRBJ1-2, the V gene TRBV21-1; the tabulated D call, TRBD1, remains unverified against the DNA. TRBV21-1 is tagged as a pseudogene. This CDR3 comprises 16 residues. The CDR3 DNA reads TGTGCCAGCAGCCGGTCCTCGGACAGGGGGGAAGTTGGCTACACCTTC. Its translation is CASSRSSDRGEVGYTF.

The chain joins TRBV6-1 to TRBJ2-7; 9 bases are a match to TRBD2. Germline CDR1 and CDR2: MNHNS and SASEGT. J lost 12 bases, V lost 0 bases, and 12 bases had no gene match. CDR3 length: 15 amino acids. The CDR3 region is CASSEAAGGQKEGYF. CDR3 bases: TGTGCCAGCAGTGAAGCGGCGGGAGGGCAAAAAGAGGGGTACTTC.

CDR3 residues: CAWGDRAFYGYTF. CDR3 coding DNA: TGTGCCTGGGGGGACAGGGCCTTCTATGGCTACACCTTC. The rearrangement joins TRBV30 to TRBJ1-2; 9 positions match TRBD1. The V segment lost 5 bases and the J segment 4 bases; nucleotides outside the gene matches: 5. The CDR3 is 13 amino acids. Looked up from germline, CDR1 is GTSNPN and CDR2 is SVGIG (reference sequence).

The chain recombines TRBV3-1 (or the pseudogene TRBV3-2) with TRBJ2-2; perhaps TRBD1 as D (6 bases). The CDR3 sequence is 12 residues long. CDR1 is LGHDT and CDR2 is YNNKEL in the germline V gene (reference sequence). The germline V and J ends were trimmed by 8 bases and 6 bases, with 10 bases remaining between them. The CDR3 is CASGRGSGELFF. The CDR3 nucleotides are TGTGCCAGCGGAAGGGGGTCCGGGGAGCTGTTTTTT.

The gene calls are TRBV6-5 and TRBJ1-4; TRBD1 matches 11 bases. Germline V gene lookup returns CDR1 MNHEY and CDR2 SVGAGI. V lost 10 bases to trimming and J lost 8 bases; unmatched junction nucleotides: 6. There are 13 residues in the CDR3. The CDR3 DNA reads TGTGCCAACTCGGACAGGGGGCGAGAAAAACTGTTTTTT. Translating it yields CANSDRGREKLFF.

This clone was observed a single time. The chain combines TRBV3-1 (or the pseudogene TRBV3-2) with TRBJ2-3, with 11 bases that match TRBD2. With V trimmed by 2 bases and J by 5 bases, 6 bases remained unmatched. Germline CDR1 reads LGHDT; CDR2 reads YNNKEL (reference sequence). The CDR3 has 16 amino acids. The CDR3 is CASSQIAGGLKDTQYF. DNA of the CDR3: TGTGCCAGCAGCCAAATAGCGGGGGGGCTCAAAGATACGCAGTATTTT.

The J gene is TRBJ2-3, the V gene TRBV7-2, with TRBD2 identical over 8 bases. This CDR3 has 16 amino acids. CDR1 SGHTA and CDR2 FQGNSA come from the germline V gene. The V gene end was trimmed by 4 bases and the J gene end by 3 bases; junction bases not matched to a gene: 9. CDR3 in amino acids: CASSSRGGLRTDTQYF. As DNA, the CDR3 is TGTGCCAGCAGCTCCCGGGGGGGGTTGAGAACAGATACGCAGTATTTT.

The chain is built from TRBV10-2 and TRBJ2-7; D might be TRBD1 (5 bases). The CDR3 contains 15 residues. Trimming stripped 7 bases from V and 5 bases from J, with 21 bases between. CDR1 is WSHSY and CDR2 is SAAADI in the germline V gene. The CDR3 is CASNPDTGTLNEQYF. CDR3 sequence (DNA): TGCGCCAGCAATCCCGACACAGGCACCCTGAACGAGCAGTACTTC.

The rearrangement uses TRBV6-2 or TRBV6-3 and TRBJ2-3; TRBD1 aligns across 9 bases. The germline CDR1 and CDR2 sequences are MNHEY and SVGEGT. Losses at the gene ends were 5 bases for V and 7 bases for J; bases not matched to a gene: 10. The CDR3 has 15 amino acids. CDR3 residues: CASSARDRANYTQYF. The CDR3 DNA is TGTGCCAGCAGTGCTCGGGACAGGGCTAATTATACGCAGTATTTT.

This CDR3 reads CASSPSGYYSNQPQHF. The CDR3 nucleotides are TGCGCCAGCAGCCCGTCAGGGTACTATAGCAATCAGCCCCAGCATTTT. The V and J genes are TRBV4-1 and TRBJ1-5; D may be TRBD1 (5 bases). Per germline, CDR1 MGHRA and CDR2 YSYEKL. The CDR3 spans 16 residues. Trimming stripped 4 bases from V and 0 bases from J, with 13 bases between.

This clone was seen more than once but under ten times. Other DNA sequences in this sample translate to the same CDR3. The chain uses TRBV7-3 and TRBJ2-2, with 7 bases identical to TRBD2. This CDR3 contains 14 residues. J lost 3 bases, V lost 5 bases, and 3 bases had no gene match. Germline lookup yields CDR1 SGHTA and CDR2 FQGTGA. The CDR3 coding sequence is TGTGCCAGCAGCCGGGGAGGGGACACCGGGGAGCTGTTTTTT. Its translation is CASSRGGDTGELFF.

The chain combines TRBV30 with TRBJ2-7; 8 nucleotides line up with TRBD2. Germline CDR1 is GTSNPN and CDR2 is SVGIG (reference sequence). This CDR3 is 15 amino acids long. The trim removed 1 base at V and 3 bases at J, leaving 8 bases unmatched. CDR3 in DNA: TGTGCCTGGAGTGGTCAGCGGGGGACCGGCTACGAGCAGTACTTC. Protein: CAWSGQRGTGYEQYF.

The CDR3: CATSRVSGGAREPQHF. CDR3 bases: TGTGCCACCAGCAGAGTGTCCGGGGGGGCAAGGGAGCCCCAGCATTTT. The rearrangement links TRBV15 to TRBJ1-5; D is perhaps TRBD1 (6 bases). Trimming shortened V by 1 base and J by 8 bases, and 18 bases separated the two germline ends. CDR3 length: 16 amino acids. Germline V gene sequence: CDR1 LNHNV, CDR2 YYDKDF (reference sequence).

V is TRBV4-3 and J is TRBJ1-4, with 8 bases aligning to TRBD1. V shed 4 bases and J 7 bases; nucleotides not matched to a gene: 5. The CDR3 runs to 14 residues. From germline, CDR1 is LGHNA and CDR2 YSLEER. As DNA, the CDR3 is TGCGCCAGCAGCCTCGACAGGGGTCTTGAAAAACTGTTTTTT. This sequence encodes CASSLDRGLEKLFF.

The chain employs TRBV7-3 and TRBJ2-1; perhaps TRBD2 as D (6 bases). CDR1 and CDR2 (germline): SGHTA, FQGTGA. Trimming removed 4 bases from V and 4 bases from J, with 17 bases in between. The CDR3 length is 16 residues. CDR3 sequence reads: CASSSHPGTSYNEQFF. Here the CDR3 DNA reads TGTGCCAGCAGCTCCCACCCCGGGACTTCTTACAATGAGCAGTTCTTC.

The chain links TRBV2 to TRBJ1-1; unclear D gene. This CDR3 region has 14 residues. Trimming took 6 bases from V and 2 from J, leaving 13 bases between them. Germline assignment: CDR1 SNHLY and CDR2 FYNNEI. The CDR3 coding sequence is TGTGCCAGCAGCAGACTGTGGAGTAACACTGAAGCTTTCTTT. Its protein product is CASSRLWSNTEAFF.

At least ten counts were recorded for this clone. The chain combines TRBV7-2 with TRBJ2-3; 14 bases are shared with TRBD2. Germline loops: CDR1 SGHTA, CDR2 FQGNSA. The J segment lost 4 bases and the V segment lost 5 bases, leaving 11 bases of the junction unmatched. The CDR3 runs to 18 residues. Here the CDR3 DNA reads TGTGCCAGCAGCCGTCCGGGACTAGCGGGAGTAGGGGCAGATACGCAGTATTTT. It is translated as CASSRPGLAGVGADTQYF.

This clone appeared a few times. Here the CDR3 DNA reads TGTGCCAGCAGCTTGTCAGGGGCCTTGGGCTATGGCTACACCTTC. Translated, it gives CASSLSGALGYGYTF. The chain couples TRBV5-6 to TRBJ1-2, with D perhaps matching TRBD1 (6 bases). The length of the CDR3 is 15 residues. Trimming took 1 base from V and 4 from J, leaving 14 bases between them. Germline loops: CDR1 SGHDT, CDR2 YYEEEE.

The J gene is TRBJ2-7, the V gene TRBV3-1 (or the pseudogene TRBV3-2); TRBD2 might be the D (6 bases). There are 13 residues in the CDR3. The germline V and J ends were trimmed by 4 bases and 6 bases, with 13 bases remaining between them. Germline V gene data show CDR1 as LGHDT and CDR2 as YNNKEL (reference sequence). This CDR3 reads CASSPAGTAEQYF. The DNA of the CDR3 is TGTGCCAGCAGCCCGGCGGGGACGGCCGAGCAGTACTTC.

This clone has a single count. This chain connects TRBV3-1 (or the pseudogene TRBV3-2) to TRBJ2-3, with no clear D. This CDR3 spans 12 amino acids. Germline CDR1 LGHDT, CDR2 YNNKEL (reference sequence). Trimming took off 0 bases at V and 7 bases at J, with 5 bases between the two ends. The CDR3 nucleotides are TGTGCCAGCAGCCAAGATGAGTATACGCAGTATTTT. Protein: CASSQDEYTQYF.

This clone has just a few counts. The gene calls are TRBV19 and TRBJ1-4; TRBD1 aligns across 7 bases. Germline-derived CDR1 and CDR2 are LNHDA and SQIVND (reference sequence). The CDR3 runs 14 residues. V lost 6 bases and J lost 2; bases outside the gene matches: 3. CDR3 in amino acids: CASRKGATNEKLFF. CDR3 DNA: TGTGCCAGTAGAAAGGGGGCGACTAATGAAAAACTGTTTTTT.

V and J are TRBV7-2 and TRBJ1-3, with 7 bases fitting TRBD1. Germline values: CDR1 SGHTA, CDR2 FQGNSA. V was pared by 1 base and J by 5 bases, with 8 bases of the junction left unmatched. The CDR3 extends over 16 amino acids. CDR3 coding DNA: TGTGCCAGCAGCTTAGATGCAGGCAGGGGGAGAAACACCATATATTTT. Amino acids: CASSLDAGRGRNTIYF.

The table lists this clone with a count of one. The gene calls are TRBV19 and TRBJ2-2; 11 positions agree with TRBD2. The V gene end was trimmed by 4 bases and the J gene end by 7 bases; junction bases not matched to a gene: 11. Germline lookup yields CDR1 LNHDA and CDR2 SQIVND (reference sequence). CDR3 length equals 17 residues. The CDR3 DNA sequence: TGTGCCAGTAGTAGCGTTAAGGCTAGCGGGAGGCACGGGGAGCTGTTTTTT. Its protein product is CASSSVKASGRHGELFF.

V usage is TRBV24-1 and J usage is TRBJ1-4; 10 bases are shared with TRBD1. Trimming took 3 bases from V and 5 from J; bases not matched to a gene: 5. The CDR3 extends over 16 amino acids. CDR1 and CDR2 (germline): KGHDR, SFDVKD. The CDR3 DNA reads TGTGCCACCAGTGATGCCCCGGGACAGGGGAATGAAAAACTGTTTTTT. It encodes CATSDAPGQGNEKLFF.

This chain links TRBV12-3 or TRBV12-4 with TRBJ1-2, with D hard to call. The CDR3 extends over 13 amino acids. V gave up 6 bases and J gave up 4 bases, with 12 bases separating them. Here the CDR3 reads CASSLQLLYGYTF. The CDR3 DNA is TGTGCCAGCAGCCTACAGCTACTCTATGGCTACACCTTC.

This clone showed up just once. The rearrangement joins TRBV5-6 to TRBJ1-4; 12 bases agree with TRBD1. This CDR3 is built from 14 residues. J gave up 8 bases and V 2 bases, and 1 base lay outside the gene matches. Germline V gene data show CDR1 as SGHDT and CDR2 as YYEEEE. The CDR3 here is CASSFGTGGEKLFF. The CDR3 bases are TGTGCCAGCAGCTTCGGGACAGGGGGCGAAAAACTGTTTTTT.

The chain is built from TRBV6-5 and TRBJ2-2; D is unresolved. The CDR3 is 13 amino acids. Germline V gene data show CDR1 as MNHEY and CDR2 as SVGAGI. Trimming stripped 6 bases from V and 5 bases from J, with 10 bases between. CDR3: CASSRRMTGELFF. The CDR3 nucleotides read TGTGCCAGCAGCCGCAGGATGACCGGGGAGCTGTTTTTT.

The chain links TRBV6-2 or TRBV6-3 to TRBJ2-7; D perhaps matches TRBD2 (7 bases). V was shortened by 2 bases and J by 1 base, with 9 bases between the two germline ends. The germline CDR1 and CDR2 sequences are MNHEY and SVGEGT. The CDR3 is made up of 14 amino acids. DNA for the CDR3: TGTGCCAGCAGTTACCGGGGGGCGTCCTACGAGCAGTACTTC. Translating gives CASSYRGASYEQYF.

The chain joins TRBV15 to TRBJ1-4; 7 positions match TRBD1. CDR3 length equals 13 residues. The V segment lost 0 bases and the J segment 13 bases; nucleotides outside the gene matches: 5. The germline V gene encodes CDR1 LNHNV and CDR2 YYDKDF (reference sequence). In DNA, the CDR3 is TGTGCCACCAGCAGAGACGACAGGGAGCTACTGTTTTTT. Its protein is CATSRDDRELLFF.

The V call is TRBV5-4, the J call TRBJ2-1; 12 nucleotides line up with TRBD2. The CDR3 has 16 residues. CDR1 and CDR2 from the germline V gene are SGHNT and YYREEE (reference sequence). V shed 4 bases, J shed 4 bases, and the junction held 6 bases outside the gene matches. The CDR3 spells CASSAPSGGAYNEQFF. CDR3 DNA: TGTGCCAGCAGCGCTCCTAGCGGGGGGGCGTACAATGAGCAGTTCTTC.

The CDR3: CASSSLGNEQFF. In DNA, the CDR3 is TGTGCCAGCAGCTCACTTGGCAATGAGCAGTTCTTC. The chain combines TRBV7-9 with TRBJ2-1; D is unresolved. Looked up from germline, CDR1 is SEHNR and CDR2 is FQNEAQ (reference sequence). Trimming cost V 4 bases and J 6 bases, with 7 bases left between them. The CDR3 has 12 amino acids.